This T cell receptor (beta chain) came from a study of T cell responses to AZD1222 COVID-19 vaccine. Findings and limits, study-wide: Spike-wide coverage was observed for vaccine-associated CD4 TCRs, with dominant responses at 160-218 and 743-854. In a largely white British group with more females than males, clonal diversity was possibly underestimated.

A note on this clone: Its antigen is still unknown.

Profiled with immunoSEQ multiplex PCR; TCRdb holds only in-frame clones, not every one. Seen here are about 96,000 clones, roughly nine tenths observed once, and the top ten hold more than 1.5%. This CDR3 contains 15 residues. Germline V gene lookup returns CDR1 KGHSH and CDR2 LQKENI. Trimming took off 3 bases at V and 4 bases at J, with 13 bases between the two ends. This specimen was peripheral blood, taken on day 0 of AZD1222 vaccination. The sequence was obtained from an adult in good health. The rearrangement uses TRBV18 and TRBJ1-3, with D tentatively TRBD1 (5 bases). The DNA for the CDR3 is TGTGCCAGCTCACCGGTCGCGGGGGTCGGAAACACCATATATTTT. This gives the protein CASSPVAGVGNTIYF.